The present entry profiles one T cell receptor beta chain with its context. The sample is drawn from a study of blood T cell repertoires in COVID-19. Sequencing was performed with immunoSEQ multiplex PCR; in TCRdb, only in-frame clones are kept and a portion is missing. The repertoire holds about 220,000 clones, with over 70% as singletons. The CDR3 loop spans 12 amino acids. The V gene's germline CDR1 is SGHAT and CDR2 FQNNGV. V lost 3 bases and J lost 15; bases outside the gene matches: 6. The chain links TRBV11-2 to TRBJ2-1; 9 bases map to TRBD2. This TCR was recovered from an older woman with acute or convalescent COVID-19. Sequencing input: peripheral blood. CDR3 nucleotide sequence: TGTGCCAGCAGCTTTGCGGGGGGGCCTCCGTTCTTC. Residues: CASSFAGGPPFF.